These 3 T cell receptor beta chains were sequenced from one sample in a study of blood T cell repertoires in COVID-19 (dated by TCRdb to 2019 to 2021). The library came from the immunoSEQ multiplex PCR assay. Imported from immuneACCESS, the table was reduced by TCRdb to in-frame sequences with V and J called. These copies leave out some clones; in studies compared against another copy, an unresolved V gene accounts for under half, and the cause of the remainder is not known. The sample profile shows 200,000 to 250,000 clones; over 70% of them were found once. The ten largest clones capture over 7% of the sample. The sample comprised peripheral blood. Receptors were obtained from a woman between 65 and 79 years old with acute or convalescent COVID-19.

V gene TRBV6-1 combines with J gene TRBJ1-2, with a tentative D call TRBD1 (5 bases). This CDR3 contains 15 residues. The V end was cut by 3 bases, the J end by 2 bases, with 13 bases between. Germline V gives CDR1 MNHNS, CDR2 SASEGT. The CDR3, as DNA: TGTGCCAGCAGTGATGATGGCAGGGCAAACTATGGCTACACCTTC. The encoded protein is CASSDDGRANYGYTF.

The gene calls are TRBV7-6 and TRBJ2-1; D is possibly TRBD1 (6 bases). CDR3 length: 14 residues. Between the trimmed V and J ends, which lost 5 bases and 6 bases, there was a span of 14 bases. Looked up from germline, CDR1 is SGHVS and CDR2 is FNYEAQ. CDR3 sequence (DNA): TGTGCCAGCAGCAACAGGGAAATGAGCAATGAGCAGTTCTTC. It is translated as CASSNREMSNEQFF.

The chain combines TRBV7-2 with TRBJ1-3; TRBD1 aligns across 8 bases. CDR1 and CDR2 (germline): SGHTA, FQGNSA. The CDR3 length is 16 residues. Trimming cost V 1 base and J 2 bases; bases outside gene matches: 4. The CDR3 nucleotides read TGTGCCAGCAGCTTAGGGCAGGGGGCCGCTGGAAACACCATATATTTT. Translated: CASSLGQGAAGNTIYF.